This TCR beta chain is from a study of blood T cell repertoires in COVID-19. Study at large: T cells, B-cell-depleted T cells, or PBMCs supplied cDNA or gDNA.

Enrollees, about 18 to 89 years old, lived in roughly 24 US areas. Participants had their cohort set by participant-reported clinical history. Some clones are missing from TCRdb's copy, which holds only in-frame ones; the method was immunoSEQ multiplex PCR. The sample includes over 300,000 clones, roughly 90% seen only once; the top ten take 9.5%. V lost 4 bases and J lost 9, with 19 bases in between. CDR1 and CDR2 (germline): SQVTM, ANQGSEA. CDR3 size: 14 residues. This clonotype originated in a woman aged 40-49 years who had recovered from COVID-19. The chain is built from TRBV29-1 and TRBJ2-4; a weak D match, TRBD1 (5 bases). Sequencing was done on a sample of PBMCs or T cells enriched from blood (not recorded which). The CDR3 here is CSVVLSLDSFIQYF. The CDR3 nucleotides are TGCAGCGTTGTATTGAGCCTCGACAGTTTCATTCAGTACTTC.